One sample yielded the 4 T cell receptor beta chains listed below, sequenced in a study of shared clonotypes between healthy human individuals. Sequencing was performed with immunoSEQ multiplex PCR; in TCRdb, only in-frame clones are kept and a portion is missing. In the table there are about 2.3 million clones, less than 95% of which are singletons. Sequenced input: naive CD4+ T cells from PBMCs. Subset indicated: CD45RA+ positively selected. Receptor source: a man younger than 35 in good health. Some clones in this sample may be carry-over from other donors' samples.

This clone came up once. This CDR3 is also generated by other DNA sequences in the sample. The V call is TRBV5-1, the J call TRBJ2-2; 7 nucleotides agree with TRBD2. CDR1 is SGHRS, CDR2 YFSETQ, per germline. V shed 0 bases, J shed 1 base, and the junction held 3 bases outside the gene matches. The CDR3 is 16 amino acids. The CDR3 DNA sequence: TGCGCCAGCAGCTTGGAAGCGGGGCTGAACACCGGGGAGCTGTTTTTT. Translated: CASSLEAGLNTGELFF.

J is TRBJ1-5 and V is TRBV6-6, with D uncertain. Germline-derived CDR1 and CDR2 are MNHNY and SVGAGI (reference sequence). The CDR3 sequence is 12 residues long. Trimming shortened V by 8 bases and J by 0 bases, and 5 bases separated the two germline ends. DNA for the CDR3: TGTGCCAGCGCCACTAGCAATCAGCCCCAGCATTTT. Protein product: CASATSNQPQHF.

The V and J genes are TRBV5-1 and TRBJ2-7, with TRBD2 identical over 9 bases. This CDR3 has 14 residues. Looked up from germline, CDR1 is SGHRS and CDR2 is YFSETQ. V was clipped by 4 bases and J by 2 bases; unmatched bases: 4. The CDR3 coding sequence is TGCGCCAGCAGCCCAATAGCGGGAGCCTACGAGCAGTACTTC. Encoded protein: CASSPIAGAYEQYF.

The chain employs TRBV30 and TRBJ2-1; D gene unclear. Germline assignment: CDR1 GTSNPN and CDR2 SVGIG (reference sequence). V was clipped by 0 bases and J by 4 bases, with 10 bases between them. The CDR3 covers 14 residues. CDR3 sequence reads: CAWSVHGAYNEQFF. The CDR3 DNA sequence: TGTGCCTGGAGTGTACACGGAGCATACAATGAGCAGTTCTTC.